Sequencing of this T cell receptor (beta chain) was carried out in a study of cytomegalovirus exposure and HLA in healthy donors. In germline, CDR1 is PRHDT, CDR2 FYEKMQ (reference sequence). J was trimmed by 4 bases and V by 1 base; bases with no gene match: 18. The length of the CDR3 is 19 residues. Remarks on this clone: Its antigen is still unknown.

Study-level points and caveats: In the 120 validation repertoires, a later analysis found that first-cohort TCR clusters tended to co-occur. Reports described diagnosis of cytomegalovirus status by the classifier as highly specific and sensitive. The authors listed 164 TCR beta chains as cytomegalovirus-associated.

The protocol was immunoSEQ multiplex PCR, while the TCRdb copy is restricted to in-frame clones and leaves out a portion. The data contain around 120,000 clones, around nine tenths of them seen just once; the ten biggest clones take up 1.5% to 2%. The sequenced sample consisted of PBMCs. This TCR came from a woman under 30 in good health and CMV-seronegative. The rearrangement joins TRBV13 to TRBJ2-7; 8 bases are a match to TRBD1. CDR3 in DNA: TGTGCCAGCAGCTTAGAAGGGTTTTATGGAGGACAGGGAAATTACGAGCAGTACTTC. It codes for CASSLEGFYGGQGNYEQYF.